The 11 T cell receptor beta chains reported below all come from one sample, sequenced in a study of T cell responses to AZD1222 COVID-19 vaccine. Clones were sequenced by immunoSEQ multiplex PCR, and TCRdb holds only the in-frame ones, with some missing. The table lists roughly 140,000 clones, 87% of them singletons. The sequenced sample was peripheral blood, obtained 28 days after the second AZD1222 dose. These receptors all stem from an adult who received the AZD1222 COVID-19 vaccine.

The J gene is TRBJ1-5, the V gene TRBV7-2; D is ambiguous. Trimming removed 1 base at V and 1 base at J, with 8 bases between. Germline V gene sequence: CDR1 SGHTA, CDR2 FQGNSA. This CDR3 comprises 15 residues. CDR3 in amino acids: CASSLVTGSNQPQHF. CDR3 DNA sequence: TGTGCCAGCAGCTTAGTAACCGGGAGCAATCAGCCCCAGCATTTT.

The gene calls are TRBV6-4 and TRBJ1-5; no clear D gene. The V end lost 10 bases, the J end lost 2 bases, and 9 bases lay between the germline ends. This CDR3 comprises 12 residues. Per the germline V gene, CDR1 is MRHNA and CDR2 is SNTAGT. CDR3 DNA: TGTGCCACCAAATGGGGCAATCAGCCCCAGCATTTT. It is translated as CATKWGNQPQHF.

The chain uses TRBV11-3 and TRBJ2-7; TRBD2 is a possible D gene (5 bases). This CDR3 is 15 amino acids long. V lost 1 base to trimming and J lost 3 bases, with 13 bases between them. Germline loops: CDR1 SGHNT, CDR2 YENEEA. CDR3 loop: CASSLGGWDNYEQYF. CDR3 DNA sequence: TGTGCCAGCAGCTTAGGCGGGTGGGATAACTACGAGCAGTACTTC.

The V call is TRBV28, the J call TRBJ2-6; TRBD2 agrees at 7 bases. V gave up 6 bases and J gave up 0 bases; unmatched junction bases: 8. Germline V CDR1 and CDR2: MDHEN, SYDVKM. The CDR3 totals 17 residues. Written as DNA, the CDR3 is TGTGCCAGCAGGGGGGAGGGCGTTGGCTCTGGGGCCAACGTCCTGACTTTC. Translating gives CASRGEGVGSGANVLTF. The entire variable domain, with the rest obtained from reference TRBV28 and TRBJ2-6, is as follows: DVKVTQSSRYLVKRTGEKVFLECVQDMDHENMFWYRQDPGLGLRLIYFSYDVKMKEKGDIPEGYSVSREKKERFSLILESASTNQTSMYLCASRGEGVGSGANVLTFGAGSRLTVL.

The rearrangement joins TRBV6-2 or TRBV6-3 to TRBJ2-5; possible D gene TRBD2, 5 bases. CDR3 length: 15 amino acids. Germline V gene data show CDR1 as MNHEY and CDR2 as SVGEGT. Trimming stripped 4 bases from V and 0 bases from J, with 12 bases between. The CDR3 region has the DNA TGTGCCAGCAGTTCCGCCAGCGGTTACCAAGAGACCCAGTACTTC. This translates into CASSSASGYQETQYF.

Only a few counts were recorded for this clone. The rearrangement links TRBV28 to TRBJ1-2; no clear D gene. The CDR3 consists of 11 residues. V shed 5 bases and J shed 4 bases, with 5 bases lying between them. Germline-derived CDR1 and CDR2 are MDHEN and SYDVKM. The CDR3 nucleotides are TGTGCCAGCAGTGGAATCTATGGCTACACCTTC. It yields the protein CASSGIYGYTF.

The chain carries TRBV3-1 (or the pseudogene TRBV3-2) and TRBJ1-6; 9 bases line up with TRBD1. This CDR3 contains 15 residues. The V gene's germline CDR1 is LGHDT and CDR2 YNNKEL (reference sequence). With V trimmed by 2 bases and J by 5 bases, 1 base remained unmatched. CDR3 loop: CASSQRTGDNSPLHF. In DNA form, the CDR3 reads TGTGCCAGCAGCCAAAGGACAGGGGATAATTCACCCCTCCACTTT.

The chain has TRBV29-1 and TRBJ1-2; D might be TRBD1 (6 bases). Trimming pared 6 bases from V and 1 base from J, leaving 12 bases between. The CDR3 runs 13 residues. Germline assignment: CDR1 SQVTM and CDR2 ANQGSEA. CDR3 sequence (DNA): TGCAGCGTGGGGATGGACAGTAACTATGGCTACACCTTC. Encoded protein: CSVGMDSNYGYTF. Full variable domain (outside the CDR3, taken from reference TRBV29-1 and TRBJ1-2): SAVISQKPSRDICQRGTSLTIQCQVDSQVTMMFWYRQQPGQSLTLIATANQGSEATYESGFVIDKFPISRPNLTFSTLTVSNMSPEDSSIYLCSVGMDSNYGYTFGSGTRLTVV.

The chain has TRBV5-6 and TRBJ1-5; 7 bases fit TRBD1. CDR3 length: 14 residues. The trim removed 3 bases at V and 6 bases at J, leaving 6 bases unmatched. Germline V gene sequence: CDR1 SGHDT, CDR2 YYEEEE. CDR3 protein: CASSSGTVTQPQHF. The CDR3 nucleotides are TGTGCCAGCAGCTCCGGGACAGTAACTCAGCCCCAGCATTTT.

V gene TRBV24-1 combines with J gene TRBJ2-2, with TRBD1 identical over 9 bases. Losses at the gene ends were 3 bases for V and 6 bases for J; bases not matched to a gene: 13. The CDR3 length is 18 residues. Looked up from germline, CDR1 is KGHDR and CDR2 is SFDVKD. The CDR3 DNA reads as TGTGCCACCAGTGATGGAACACAGGGGGCGGCGTTAGCCGGGGAGCTGTTTTTT. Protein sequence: CATSDGTQGAALAGELFF.

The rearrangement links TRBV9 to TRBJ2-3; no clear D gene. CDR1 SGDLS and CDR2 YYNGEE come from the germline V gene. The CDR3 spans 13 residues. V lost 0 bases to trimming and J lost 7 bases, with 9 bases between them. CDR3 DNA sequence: TGTGCCAGCAGCGTAGGGACCCAGCATACGCAGTATTTT. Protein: CASSVGTQHTQYF.